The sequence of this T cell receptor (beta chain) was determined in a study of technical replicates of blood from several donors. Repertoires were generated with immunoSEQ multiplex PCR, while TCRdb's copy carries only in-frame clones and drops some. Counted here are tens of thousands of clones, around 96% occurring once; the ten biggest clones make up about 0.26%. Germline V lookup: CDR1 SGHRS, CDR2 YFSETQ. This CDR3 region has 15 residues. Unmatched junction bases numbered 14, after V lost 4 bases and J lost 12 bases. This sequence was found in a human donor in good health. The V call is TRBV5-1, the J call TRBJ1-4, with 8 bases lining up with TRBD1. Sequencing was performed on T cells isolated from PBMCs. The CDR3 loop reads CASSPRDRLVGELFF. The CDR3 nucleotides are TGCGCCAGCAGCCCTCGGGACAGGCTCGTGGGGGAACTGTTTTTT.